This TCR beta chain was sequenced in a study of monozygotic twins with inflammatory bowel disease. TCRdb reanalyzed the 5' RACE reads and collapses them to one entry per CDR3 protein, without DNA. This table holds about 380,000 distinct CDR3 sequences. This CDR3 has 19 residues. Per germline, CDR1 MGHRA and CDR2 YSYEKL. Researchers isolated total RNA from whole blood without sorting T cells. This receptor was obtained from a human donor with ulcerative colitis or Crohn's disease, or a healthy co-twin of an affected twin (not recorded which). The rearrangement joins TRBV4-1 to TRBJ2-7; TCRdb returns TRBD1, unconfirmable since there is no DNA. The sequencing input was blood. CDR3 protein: CASSQDPGQGVSISYEQYF.